A selection of T cell receptor beta chains follows, all from one sample in a study of CD8 T cells in ankylosing spondylitis. TCRdb ran MiXCR on the 5' RACE reads and lists one entry per CDR3 protein. Of 200,000 or so distinct CDR3 sequences listed, roughly 13% were seen once; the top ten hold 11%. The specimen was blood, either unsorted or a sorted T cell fraction (not recorded which). The origin of the receptors is a female donor with ankylosing spondylitis or in good health (not recorded which). Both conserved end residues are part of each CDR3.

J gene: TRBJ1-4
V gene: TRBV20-1
CDR3 protein: CSASAASGKLFF

J gene: TRBJ2-7
V gene: TRBV29-1
CDR3 protein: CSVVQVGYEQYF

J gene: TRBJ1-3
V gene: TRBV29-1
CDR3 protein: CSVEQSSGNTIYF

J gene: TRBJ2-2
V gene: TRBV30
CDR3 protein: CAWSGTSYSGELFF

J gene: TRBJ1-4
V gene: TRBV7-2
CDR3 protein: CASSPDSTTNEKLFF

J gene: TRBJ1-4
V gene: TRBV9
CDR3 protein: CASSATGDRREKLFF

J gene: TRBJ2-5
V gene: TRBV7-2
CDR3 protein: CASSAARSVTQYF

J gene: TRBJ2-1
V gene: TRBV7-2
CDR3 protein: CASSLGTEYEQFF

J gene: TRBJ2-6
V gene: TRBV5-1
CDR3 protein: CASSFSRQTNVLTF

J gene: TRBJ2-3
V gene: TRBV5-1
CDR3 protein: CASSPGSGTGGTDTQYF

J gene: TRBJ2-7
V gene: TRBV4-1
CDR3 protein: CASSQEGQARGHEQYF

J gene: TRBJ2-1
V gene: TRBV5-1
CDR3 protein: CASSLGLAETNEQFF

J gene: TRBJ1-5
V gene: TRBV20-1
CDR3 protein: CSATGGGMGPRSNQPQHF

J gene: TRBJ2-5
V gene: TRBV11-2
CDR3 protein: CASSFDSGKETQYF

J gene: TRBJ2-4
V gene: TRBV5-1
CDR3 protein: CASSLADRNIQYF

J gene: TRBJ2-1
V gene: TRBV18
CDR3 protein: CASSRPVGFLSYNEQFF

J gene: TRBJ2-3
V gene: TRBV5-6
CDR3 protein: CASSPGPSTDTQYF

J gene: TRBJ1-2
V gene: TRBV6-2/TRBV6-3
CDR3 protein: CASSPGGSYGYTF